A selection of T cell receptor beta chains follows, all from one sample in a study of a mutant IDH1 vaccine in newly diagnosed glioma. These receptors lack a known antigen. Repertoires were generated with immunoSEQ multiplex PCR, while TCRdb's copy carries only in-frame clones and drops some. The sample includes roughly 130,000 clones, about four fifths of them seen just once. The source was PBMCs, collected from a glioma patient whose treatment included an IDH1 peptide vaccine. The origin of the receptors is a man in his forties or fifties with glioma. Each CDR3 is given with its conserved first and last residue. D genes are given only for firm matches. Not all rows give a size; the values are once, few, many and, for expanded clones, a class.

J gene: TRBJ1-5
V gene: TRBV7-2
clone size: once
D gene: .
CDR3 protein: CASSPMLGSNQPQHF
CDR3 DNA: TGTGCCAGCAGCCCAATGCTGGGGAGCAATCAGCCCCAGCATTTT

J gene: TRBJ1-5
V gene: TRBV7-2
clone size: few
D gene: .
CDR3 protein: CASSFGGLNQPQHF
CDR3 DNA: TGTGCCAGCAGCTTCGGGGGGCTCAATCAGCCCCAGCATTTT

J gene: TRBJ1-2
V gene: TRBV30
clone size: .
D gene: .
CDR3 protein: CAWSQSGDGGYTF
CDR3 DNA: TGTGCCTGGAGCCAATCGGGAGACGGGGGCTACACCTTC

J gene: TRBJ2-2
V gene: TRBV10-3
clone size: .
D gene: TRBD1
CDR3 protein: CAIRPGQGGWAGELFF
CDR3 DNA: TGTGCCATCAGGCCGGGACAGGGGGGTTGGGCCGGGGAGCTGTTTTTT

J gene: TRBJ2-7
V gene: TRBV28
clone size: .
D gene: .
CDR3 protein: CASGYAGSSYEQYF
CDR3 DNA: TGTGCCAGCGGATACGCGGGGTCTTCCTACGAGCAGTACTTC

J gene: TRBJ2-5
V gene: TRBV4-3
clone size: .
D gene: TRBD1
CDR3 protein: CASSQGQLQETQYF
CDR3 DNA: TGCGCCAGCAGCCAGGGACAGCTACAAGAGACCCAGTACTTC

J gene: TRBJ1-2
V gene: TRBV9
clone size: .
D gene: .
CDR3 protein: CASSVVVGFDGYTF
CDR3 DNA: TGTGCCAGCAGCGTAGTAGTAGGCTTTGATGGCTACACCTTC

J gene: TRBJ1-3
V gene: TRBV29-1
clone size: .
D gene: .
CDR3 protein: CSVSFSSGNTIYF
CDR3 DNA: TGCAGCGTCTCCTTCAGCTCTGGAAACACCATATATTTT

J gene: TRBJ1-4
V gene: TRBV12-5
clone size: .
D gene: .
CDR3 protein: CASGLGQVNEKLFF
CDR3 DNA: TGTGCTAGTGGTTTGGGACAGGTTAATGAAAAACTGTTTTTT

J gene: TRBJ1-2
V gene: TRBV6-6
clone size: .
D gene: TRBD1
CDR3 protein: CASRLGQGGYGYTF
CDR3 DNA: TGTGCCAGCAGGCTGGGACAGGGCGGGTATGGCTACACCTTC

J gene: TRBJ2-3
V gene: TRBV5-1
clone size: .
D gene: TRBD2
CDR3 protein: CASSIGGASTDTQYF
CDR3 DNA: TGCGCCAGCAGCATCGGGGGGGCCAGCACAGATACGCAGTATTTT

J gene: TRBJ2-1
V gene: TRBV7-2
clone size: few
D gene: TRBD2
CDR3 protein: CASTLAGGIPYNEQFF
CDR3 DNA: TGTGCCAGCACCCTAGCGGGAGGGATTCCCTACAATGAGCAGTTCTTC

J gene: TRBJ2-1
V gene: TRBV27
clone size: .
D gene: .
CDR3 protein: CASSLSELTNEQFF
CDR3 DNA: TGTGCCAGCAGTTTATCCGAACTTACCAATGAGCAGTTCTTC

J gene: TRBJ2-7
V gene: TRBV15
clone size: .
D gene: .
CDR3 protein: CATSRDSEQYF
CDR3 DNA: TGTGCCACCAGCAGAGATAGCGAGCAGTACTTC

J gene: TRBJ2-1
V gene: TRBV5-1
clone size: .
D gene: .
CDR3 protein: CASSLGGGVIYNEQFF
CDR3 DNA: TGCGCCAGCAGCTTGGGTGGCGGAGTTATCTACAATGAGCAGTTCTTC

J gene: TRBJ1-1
V gene: TRBV19
clone size: .
D gene: .
CDR3 protein: CASSMSRREGKNTEAFF
CDR3 DNA: TGTGCCAGTAGTATGAGCCGTCGAGAGGGGAAGAACACTGAAGCTTTCTTT

J gene: TRBJ2-7
V gene: TRBV15
clone size: .
D gene: .
CDR3 protein: CATSRDLRYEQYF
CDR3 DNA: TGTGCCACCAGCAGAGATTTGCGGTACGAGCAGTACTTC

J gene: TRBJ1-2
V gene: TRBV4-3
clone size: .
D gene: TRBD1
CDR3 protein: CASSQGDREIYGYTF
CDR3 DNA: TGCGCCAGCAGCCAAGGAGACAGGGAGATCTATGGCTACACCTTC

J gene: TRBJ1-2
V gene: TRBV29-1
clone size: .
D gene: TRBD1
CDR3 protein: CSVDRVDYGYTF
CDR3 DNA: TGCAGCGTAGACAGGGTCGACTATGGCTACACCTTC

J gene: TRBJ2-5
V gene: TRBV7-9
clone size: .
D gene: .
CDR3 protein: CASSQAARTETQYF
CDR3 DNA: TGTGCCAGCAGCCAGGCGGCCCGCACCGAGACCCAGTACTTC

J gene: TRBJ2-6
V gene: TRBV6-6
clone size: once
D gene: .
CDR3 protein: CASSNGGSGANVLTF
CDR3 DNA: TGTGCCAGCAGCAACGGTGGCTCTGGGGCCAACGTCCTGACTTTC

J gene: TRBJ2-1
V gene: TRBV4-2
clone size: .
D gene: .
CDR3 protein: CASSPGRAQGNEQFF
CDR3 DNA: TGTGCCAGCAGCCCCGGACGGGCTCAAGGCAATGAGCAGTTCTTC

J gene: TRBJ2-1
V gene: TRBV6-1
clone size: .
D gene: .
CDR3 protein: CASSDRLPQPHNEQFF
CDR3 DNA: TGTGCCAGCAGTGACCGTCTCCCGCAACCCCACAATGAGCAGTTCTTC

J gene: TRBJ1-2
V gene: TRBV11-2
clone size: .
D gene: .
CDR3 protein: CASSLEGNGYTF
CDR3 DNA: TGTGCCAGCAGTTTAGAGGGCAACGGCTACACCTTC

J gene: TRBJ2-5
V gene: TRBV7-2
clone size: .
D gene: TRBD1
CDR3 protein: CASSAIRAGGFQETQYF
CDR3 DNA: TGTGCCAGCAGCGCAATCAGAGCAGGGGGCTTCCAAGAGACCCAGTACTTC

J gene: TRBJ2-1
V gene: TRBV9
clone size: .
D gene: TRBD2
CDR3 protein: CASSVLAGGPRRYNEQFF
CDR3 DNA: TGTGCCAGCAGCGTCTTAGCGGGAGGCCCGAGGAGGTACAATGAGCAGTTCTTC

J gene: TRBJ2-7
V gene: TRBV9
clone size: .
D gene: TRBD1
CDR3 protein: CASSQDRGGEQYF
CDR3 DNA: TGTGCCAGCTCTCAAGACAGGGGCGGCGAGCAGTACTTC

J gene: TRBJ2-1
V gene: TRBV15
clone size: .
D gene: TRBD1
CDR3 protein: CATRLGGGRSYNEQFF
CDR3 DNA: TGTGCCACCCGCCTAGGGGGCGGCCGCTCCTACAATGAGCAGTTCTTC

J gene: TRBJ1-5
V gene: TRBV7-9
clone size: few
D gene: .
CDR3 protein: CASSLAGSNQPQHF
CDR3 DNA: TGTGCCAGCAGCTTAGCGGGCAGCAATCAGCCCCAGCATTTT

J gene: TRBJ1-1
V gene: TRBV28
clone size: .
D gene: .
CDR3 protein: CASSSLLRVKGNTEAFF
CDR3 DNA: TGTGCCAGCAGTTCTTTATTAAGGGTTAAGGGGAACACTGAAGCTTTCTTT

J gene: TRBJ2-7
V gene: TRBV7-8
clone size: .
D gene: TRBD1
CDR3 protein: CASSHGTGPYEQYF
CDR3 DNA: TGTGCCAGCAGCCACGGGACAGGGCCCTACGAGCAGTACTTC

J gene: TRBJ1-1
V gene: TRBV7-8
clone size: .
D gene: .
CDR3 protein: CASSLAGGGEAFF
CDR3 DNA: TGTGCCAGCAGCTTAGCCGGAGGGGGTGAAGCTTTCTTT

J gene: TRBJ1-2
V gene: TRBV4-1
clone size: .
D gene: .
CDR3 protein: CASSLDPNRAAGYTF
CDR3 DNA: TGCGCCAGCAGCCTCGACCCCAACCGGGCGGCAGGCTACACCTTC

J gene: TRBJ2-7
V gene: TRBV2
clone size: .
D gene: TRBD1
CDR3 protein: CASKGAGGYEQYF
CDR3 DNA: TGTGCCAGCAAAGGAGCAGGGGGCTACGAGCAGTACTTC

J gene: TRBJ2-2
V gene: TRBV6-5
clone size: .
D gene: .
CDR3 protein: CASRAYTGELFF
CDR3 DNA: TGTGCCAGCAGAGCTTACACCGGGGAGCTGTTTTTT

J gene: TRBJ2-5
V gene: TRBV5-4
clone size: .
D gene: .
CDR3 protein: CASGPGQETQYF
CDR3 DNA: TGTGCCAGCGGGCCAGGCCAAGAGACCCAGTACTTC

J gene: TRBJ2-7
V gene: TRBV5-4
clone size: .
D gene: TRBD1
CDR3 protein: CASSPDDRASYEQYF
CDR3 DNA: TGTGCCAGCAGCCCCGACGACAGGGCTTCCTACGAGCAGTACTTC

J gene: TRBJ2-7
V gene: TRBV5-1
clone size: .
D gene: .
CDR3 protein: CASSFPAGNEQYF
CDR3 DNA: TGCGCCAGCAGCTTTCCCGCGGGTAACGAGCAGTACTTC

J gene: TRBJ1-3
V gene: TRBV6-5
clone size: .
D gene: .
CDR3 protein: CASTQGIGNTIYF
CDR3 DNA: TGTGCCAGCACCCAGGGGATTGGAAACACCATATATTTT

J gene: TRBJ1-4
V gene: TRBV7-9
clone size: .
D gene: .
CDR3 protein: CASSLTPGTIGEKLFF
CDR3 DNA: TGTGCCAGCAGCTTAACCCCCGGGACTATAGGAGAAAAACTGTTTTTT

J gene: TRBJ1-1
V gene: TRBV5-8
clone size: .
D gene: .
CDR3 protein: CASSPGALEAFF
CDR3 DNA: TGTGCCAGCAGCCCGGGGGCGCTTGAAGCTTTCTTT

J gene: TRBJ2-1
V gene: TRBV7-9
clone size: .
D gene: TRBD2
CDR3 protein: CASSPGLAGSLTYNEQFF
CDR3 DNA: TGTGCCAGCAGCCCTGGACTAGCGGGAAGTCTTACCTACAATGAGCAGTTCTTC

J gene: TRBJ1-3
V gene: TRBV18
clone size: .
D gene: .
CDR3 protein: CASSPPRSGNTIYF
CDR3 DNA: TGTGCCAGCTCACCACCCAGGTCTGGAAACACCATATATTTT

J gene: TRBJ1-5
V gene: TRBV15
clone size: .
D gene: TRBD1
CDR3 protein: CATSREGGDQPQHF
CDR3 DNA: TGTGCCACCAGCAGAGAAGGGGGCGACCAGCCCCAGCATTTT

J gene: TRBJ2-5
V gene: TRBV30
clone size: .
D gene: TRBD1
CDR3 protein: CAWSLGGLTLETQYF
CDR3 DNA: TGTGCCTGGAGTTTAGGGGGCCTGACGCTGGAGACCCAGTACTTC

J gene: TRBJ2-1
V gene: TRBV5-1
clone size: .
D gene: .
CDR3 protein: CASSLGLAAPWYNEQFF
CDR3 DNA: TGCGCCAGCAGCTTGGGTTTAGCGGCCCCTTGGTACAATGAGCAGTTCTTC

J gene: TRBJ2-1
V gene: TRBV7-6
clone size: .
D gene: .
CDR3 protein: CASSFNNNEQFF
CDR3 DNA: TGTGCCAGCAGCTTCAATAACAATGAGCAGTTCTTC

J gene: TRBJ1-5
V gene: TRBV6-1
clone size: few
D gene: .
CDR3 protein: CASSEAGGVGQPQHF
CDR3 DNA: TGTGCCAGCAGTGAGGCCGGCGGTGTGGGACAGCCCCAGCATTTT

J gene: TRBJ1-4
V gene: TRBV10-1
clone size: .
D gene: .
CDR3 protein: CASRSRATGTNEKLFF
CDR3 DNA: TGCGCCAGCAGGTCCCGGGCGACAGGCACTAATGAAAAACTGTTTTTT

J gene: TRBJ2-7
V gene: TRBV6-5
clone size: .
D gene: .
CDR3 protein: CASSSGHPYEQYF
CDR3 DNA: TGTGCCAGCAGTTCAGGACACCCCTACGAGCAGTACTTC

J gene: TRBJ2-7
V gene: TRBV20-1
clone size: .
D gene: .
CDR3 protein: CSAGDYEQYF
CDR3 DNA: TGCAGTGCGGGTGACTACGAGCAGTACTTC

J gene: TRBJ2-7
V gene: TRBV29-1
clone size: .
D gene: .
CDR3 protein: CSVADSNYEQYF
CDR3 DNA: TGCAGCGTGGCAGACAGTAACTACGAGCAGTACTTC

J gene: TRBJ1-5
V gene: TRBV6-1
clone size: .
D gene: .
CDR3 protein: CASQIGGNGNQPQHF
CDR3 DNA: TGTGCCAGCCAGATAGGGGGGAATGGCAATCAGCCCCAGCATTTT

J gene: TRBJ1-1
V gene: TRBV18
clone size: .
D gene: .
CDR3 protein: CASSPLSRQEHTEAFF
CDR3 DNA: TGTGCCAGCTCACCTTTGAGCCGACAGGAGCACACTGAAGCTTTCTTT

J gene: TRBJ2-7
V gene: TRBV4-2
clone size: .
D gene: .
CDR3 protein: CASSQGNPGPEDEQYF
CDR3 DNA: TGTGCCAGCAGCCAAGGGAACCCGGGACCCGAGGACGAGCAGTACTTC

J gene: TRBJ2-7
V gene: TRBV6-5
clone size: .
D gene: TRBD1
CDR3 protein: CASSFFGQGIYEQYF
CDR3 DNA: TGTGCCAGCAGTTTCTTCGGACAGGGGATATACGAGCAGTACTTC

J gene: TRBJ2-7
V gene: TRBV19
clone size: .
D gene: TRBD1
CDR3 protein: CASSMLGAGQADYEQYF
CDR3 DNA: TGTGCCAGTAGTATGCTCGGGGCGGGACAGGCGGACTACGAGCAGTACTTC

J gene: TRBJ2-6
V gene: TRBV7-2
clone size: few
D gene: .
CDR3 protein: CASSLGRPVGANVLTF
CDR3 DNA: TGTGCCAGCAGCTTGGGACGTCCAGTGGGGGCCAACGTCCTGACTTTC

J gene: TRBJ2-7
V gene: TRBV18
clone size: .
D gene: .
CDR3 protein: CASSPLGGAPEYEQYF
CDR3 DNA: TGTGCCAGCTCCCCCCTGGGGGGCGCGCCGGAATACGAGCAGTACTTC